This T cell receptor (beta chain) came from a study of T-cell reconstitution after alpha-beta-depleted transplantation in children. Findings and limits, study-wide: After one year, T-cell counts and TCRbeta diversity mostly came from new T cells. Two months or so post-transplant, alpha-beta T cells reportedly derived from several hundred expanded graft clones.

The germline gives CDR1 SNHLY, CDR2 FYNNEI. Trimming pared 1 base from V and 4 bases from J, leaving 11 bases between. The CDR3 length is 14 residues. Details on this clonotype: Antigen: not known.

The library targeted TCRbeta and was prepared with unique molecular identifiers. A single record per CDR3 protein comes from TCRdb applying MiXCR to the PCR reads. The data show approximately 170,000 distinct CDR3 sequences, 11% seen once. The TCR comes from a boy between 2 and 10 years old with acute myeloid leukemia, due to receive a stem cell transplant. The chain recombines TRBV2 with TRBJ2-7; D not certain. The source material was PBMCs, sampled before TCRalphabeta/CD19-depleted stem cell transplant. The CDR3 is CASSEGFLEYEQYF. The CDR3 nucleotides are TGTGCCAGCAGTGAAGGCTTTCTAGAGTACGAGCAGTACTTC.